The present T cell receptor beta chain was sequenced within a study of CXCR3-negative and CXCR3-positive naive CD8 T cells. Study at large: Sequencing gave some 130 million TRB reads overall, about 1.5 +/- 0.3 million per library.

Notes on the study in general: Memory cells showed distinct TRBV-TRBJ patterns, while the two naive subsets matched. In both naive subsets diversity was comparably high, whereas memory CD8+ cells showed much lower diversity.

For this clonotype: Its antigen is unknown.

The TRB libraries of cDNA were built by UMI-labeled 5' RACE. TCRdb reanalyzed the 5' RACE reads and collapses them to one entry per CDR3 protein, without DNA. This listing includes about 5,800 distinct CDR3 sequences. CD45RO-CCR7+CD27+CD95- marked naive CD8+ T cells. The CDR3 contains 16 residues. This TCR was recovered from a human donor in good health. Some clones in this sample may be carry-over from other donors' samples. The V and J genes are TRBV12-3 or TRBV12-4 and TRBJ1-5; TCRdb names TRBD1, which stays unverified in the absence of DNA. The sample consisted of naive CXCR3- CD8+ T cells from blood. As for subset: CD45RO-CCR7+CD27+CD95- naive CD8+ T cells lacking CXCR3 (TNR3-). CDR3 amino acids: CASTSPDRGNNQPQHF.